The 32 T cell receptor beta chains listed next were all sequenced from one sample in a study of tumor-infiltrating lymphocytes in localized non-small cell lung cancer. The data were produced by immunoSEQ multiplex PCR, yet TCRdb's version contains in-frame clones alone and is incomplete. The sample consists of thousands of clones, 65% to 75% of them appearing once. The material sequenced was lung tumor tissue. The receptors derive from a human donor with non-small cell lung cancer.

This clone was seen only a few times. CDR3 loop: CAWSPTAEYGYTF. CDR3 in DNA: TGTGCCTGGAGTCCTACAGCAGAATATGGCTACACCTTC. The chain couples TRBV30 to TRBJ1-2, with D unresolved. Germline V lookup: CDR1 GTSNPN, CDR2 SVGIG (reference sequence). Trimming took 2 bases from V and 5 from J, leaving 12 bases between them. The CDR3 sequence is 13 residues long. Using reference TRBV30 and TRBJ1-2 for the parts outside the CDR3, the full variable domain is SQTIHQWPATLVQPVGSPLSLECTVEGTSNPNLYWYRQAAGRGLQLLFYSVGIGQISSEVPQNLSASRPQDRQFILSSKKLLLSDSGFYLCAWSPTAEYGYTFGSGTRLTVV.

This clone was detected once. This sequence joins TRBV7-2 and TRBJ2-7, with TRBD2 matching over 9 bases. V shed 2 bases, J shed 1 base, and the junction held 6 bases outside the gene matches. Looked up from germline, CDR1 is SGHTA and CDR2 is FQGNSA. The CDR3 consists of 16 residues. The CDR3 loop is CASSLRLADLSYEQYF. DNA for the CDR3: TGTGCCAGCAGCTTAAGACTAGCGGATCTTTCCTACGAGCAGTACTTC.

The rearrangement joins TRBV29-1 to TRBJ2-7, with 11 bases lining up with TRBD2. In germline, CDR1 is SQVTM, CDR2 ANQGSEA. J lost 7 bases, V lost 5 bases, and 10 bases had no gene match. The CDR3 sequence is 14 residues long. CDR3 amino acids: CSVSLAGGPGEQYF. CDR3 DNA: TGCAGCGTTTCTTTAGCGGGAGGGCCCGGGGAGCAGTACTTC.

The V call is TRBV5-4, the J call TRBJ1-2; 8 positions agree with TRBD1. The V gene end was trimmed by 4 bases and the J gene end by 7 bases; junction bases not matched to a gene: 6. There are 13 residues in the CDR3. The V gene's germline CDR1 is SGHNT and CDR2 YYREEE (reference sequence). CDR3 region: CASSLDRVSGYTF. The CDR3 nucleotides are TGTGCCAGCAGCCTGGACAGGGTGAGTGGCTACACCTTC.

This clone was counted once. This sequence joins TRBV7-9 and TRBJ2-3, with 11 nucleotides matching TRBD2. The CDR3 loop spans 18 amino acids. The germline gives CDR1 SEHNR, CDR2 FQNEAQ (reference sequence). Trimming at V came to 3 bases and at J to 6 bases, leaving 14 bases not matched to a gene. The CDR3 protein is CASSFPTLAGGPRDTQYF. In DNA, the CDR3 is TGTGCCAGCAGCTTCCCCACTCTAGCGGGGGGTCCTCGCGATACGCAGTATTTT.

The rearrangement uses TRBV7-9 and TRBJ2-1; D not resolved. In germline, CDR1 is SEHNR, CDR2 FQNEAQ (reference sequence). Trimming stripped 8 bases from V and 10 bases from J, with 6 bases between. This CDR3 comprises 9 residues. CDR3 sequence (DNA): TGTGCCAGCCCTTCGGAGCAGTTCTTC. It is translated as CASPSEQFF.

This clone was seen a few times. The chain has TRBV30 and TRBJ2-1; D call uncertain. V was clipped by 2 bases and J by 4 bases, with 27 bases between them. Germline V gene sequence: CDR1 GTSNPN, CDR2 SVGIG (reference sequence). The CDR3 runs 19 residues. CDR3 nucleotides: TGTGCCTGGAGTTCTTGGGTTTGGATAGGAGACAAATTTTACAATGAGCAGTTCTTC. Encoded protein: CAWSSWVWIGDKFYNEQFF.

The chain recombines TRBV5-1 with TRBJ2-7, with TRBD2 matching over 10 bases. The germline gives CDR1 SGHRS, CDR2 YFSETQ. The CDR3 has 14 residues. The V segment lost 4 bases and the J segment 0 bases; nucleotides outside the gene matches: 1. This CDR3 is CASSASGSSYEQYF. The CDR3, as DNA: TGCGCCAGCAGCGCTAGCGGGAGCTCCTACGAGCAGTACTTC.

This chain joins TRBV7-9 and TRBJ2-4, with TRBD1 matching 7 bases. This CDR3 has 14 residues. Germline V gene data show CDR1 as SEHNR and CDR2 as FQNEAQ (reference sequence). J lost 10 bases, V lost 5 bases, and 11 bases had no gene match. The CDR3 region is CASSPTGQDWIQYF. The CDR3 coding sequence is TGTGCCAGCAGCCCCACCGGACAGGATTGGATTCAGTACTTC.

The CDR3 loop is CASSRRGQFIGANVLTF. The CDR3 DNA sequence: TGTGCCAGCAGCAGACGGGGACAGTTTATCGGGGCCAACGTCCTGACTTTC. The chain couples TRBV9 to TRBJ2-6, with 7 bases identical to TRBD1. The trim removed 4 bases at V and 4 bases at J, leaving 11 bases unmatched. CDR3 length equals 17 residues. Germline CDR1 SGDLS, CDR2 YYNGEE.

The gene calls are TRBV19 and TRBJ2-7; D gene ambiguous. Germline assignment: CDR1 LNHDA and CDR2 SQIVND (reference sequence). V dropped 6 bases and J dropped 3 bases, with 12 bases sitting between them. CDR3 length: 13 residues. The CDR3 is CASRLGPDYEQYF. The CDR3 coding sequence is TGTGCCAGTAGATTAGGGCCCGACTACGAGCAGTACTTC.

The chain is built from TRBV10-1 and TRBJ2-7; 9 bases match TRBD1. The ends lost 0 bases at V and 5 bases at J; junction bases unmatched: 8. Germline V CDR1 and CDR2: WNHNN, SYGVQD (reference sequence). The CDR3 has 16 amino acids. CDR3 in amino acids: CASSESIGQGFDEQYF. In DNA, the CDR3 is TGCGCCAGCAGTGAGTCGATTGGACAGGGGTTCGACGAGCAGTACTTC.

This clone was observed a handful of times. The J gene is TRBJ2-7, the V gene TRBV7-8; the match to TRBD1 covers 8 bases. CDR1 and CDR2 (germline): SGHVS, FQNEAQ. Trimming took 5 bases from V and 0 from J; bases not matched to a gene: 6. The length of the CDR3 is 15 residues. The CDR3 DNA follows: TGTGCCAGCAGCCTATACAGGGGGAGCTCCTACGAGCAGTACTTC. Amino acid sequence: CASSLYRGSSYEQYF.

The chain couples TRBV5-1 to TRBJ2-1; 8 bases align to TRBD2. The CDR3 length is 14 residues. The germline CDR1 and CDR2 sequences are SGHRS and YFSETQ. Trimming cost V 4 bases and J 7 bases; bases outside gene matches: 7. In DNA, the CDR3 is TGCGCCAGCAGCACAGCGGGGGCGGGGAATGAGCAGTTCTTC. The encoded protein is CASSTAGAGNEQFF.

This clone was counted between two and nine times. CDR3 amino acids: CAWSVGQGTHEQYF. Here the CDR3 DNA reads TGTGCCTGGAGTGTCGGACAGGGGACCCACGAGCAGTACTTC. The genes are TRBV30 and TRBJ2-7; TRBD1 matches 9 bases. V lost 0 bases, J lost 5 bases, and 5 bases stayed unmatched. The CDR3 sequence is 14 residues long. In germline, CDR1 is GTSNPN, CDR2 SVGIG (reference sequence).

J is TRBJ2-3 and V is TRBV9; 7 nucleotides align to TRBD2. This CDR3 has 14 amino acids. With 5 bases clipped from V and 1 base from J, the junction kept 4 bases outside the gene matches. Germline-derived CDR1 and CDR2 are SGDLS and YYNGEE. DNA of the CDR3: TGTGCCAGCAGGGAGGGACTACGCACAGATACGCAGTATTTT. Amino acid sequence: CASREGLRTDTQYF.

This clone is medium-sized. This chain joins TRBV10-3 and TRBJ1-1; a possible D gene is TRBD1 (5 bases). This CDR3 spans 16 amino acids. V was pared by 0 bases and J by 3 bases, with 14 bases between. Germline lookup yields CDR1 ENHRY and CDR2 SYGVKD. CDR3 amino acids: CAISESGRGRHTEAFF. Here the CDR3 DNA reads TGTGCCATCAGTGAGTCGGGGAGGGGTAGGCACACTGAAGCTTTCTTT.

This clone has just a few counts. This chain links TRBV5-1 with TRBJ1-5; TRBD1 matches at 8 bases. Germline V gene sequence: CDR1 SGHRS, CDR2 YFSETQ. This CDR3 region has 14 residues. Losses at the gene ends were 4 bases for V and 7 bases for J; bases not matched to a gene: 7. CDR3 sequence reads: CASSPGQGGQPQHF. Here the CDR3 DNA reads TGCGCCAGCAGCCCCGGACAGGGCGGGCAGCCCCAGCATTTT.

This chain uses TRBV5-4 with TRBJ1-2; D gene ambiguous. This CDR3 spans 14 amino acids. The germline gives CDR1 SGHNT, CDR2 YYREEE (reference sequence). V lost 5 bases to trimming and J lost 4 bases, with 15 bases between them. In nucleotides, the CDR3 is TGTGCCAGCAGACCCTTAGGGTTTGGCTATGGCTACACCTTC. Its protein product is CASRPLGFGYGYTF.

V gene TRBV5-1 combines with J gene TRBJ1-6; possible D gene TRBD1, 5 bases. The CDR3 runs to 14 residues. V lost 4 bases, J lost 9 bases, and 14 bases lay in between. Looked up from germline, CDR1 is SGHRS and CDR2 is YFSETQ. The CDR3 region has the DNA TGCGCCAGCAGCCCGGTTAGGGACGGTTCACCCCTCCACTTT. It is translated as CASSPVRDGSPLHF.

The chain uses TRBV28 and TRBJ1-4; D not resolved. Germline-derived CDR1 and CDR2 are MDHEN and SYDVKM. V lost 2 bases and J 4 bases, leaving 8 bases between the germline ends. The CDR3 sequence is 14 residues long. CDR3 coding DNA: TGTGCCAGCAGTTTACGGCAGAGTAATGAAAAACTGTTTTTT. Translating gives CASSLRQSNEKLFF.

This clone was counted only a few times. The V gene is TRBV7-2, the J gene TRBJ2-7; 8 bases line up with TRBD2. Losses at the gene ends were 5 bases for V and 2 bases for J; bases not matched to a gene: 8. The germline gives CDR1 SGHTA, CDR2 FQGNSA. The length of the CDR3 is 15 residues. CDR3 in DNA: TGTGCCAGCAGCGGTAGCGGGGATCTGACCTACGAGCAGTACTTC. Protein: CASSGSGDLTYEQYF.

The J gene is TRBJ1-2, the V gene TRBV7-8; 7 bases fit TRBD1. Germline trimming cut 4 bases from V and 4 bases from J; bases unmatched to any gene: 6. Germline values: CDR1 SGHVS, CDR2 FQNEAQ. CDR3 length: 14 amino acids. The CDR3 DNA reads TGTGCCAGCAGCTCCCGACAGGGCGGCTATGGCTACACCTTC. This encodes CASSSRQGGYGYTF.

The chain joins TRBV11-3 to TRBJ1-1; D is perhaps TRBD1 (5 bases). The CDR3 length is 14 residues. CDR1 is SGHNT and CDR2 is YENEEA in the germline V gene. The V and J ends lost 4 bases and 5 bases respectively, with 14 bases between them. This CDR3 is CASSWDFQGTEAFF. The CDR3, as DNA: TGTGCCAGCAGCTGGGACTTCCAAGGGACTGAAGCTTTCTTT.

The rearrangement uses TRBV25-1 and TRBJ2-2; D is undetermined. Germline CDR1 is MGHDK and CDR2 is SYGVNS. V was pared by 4 bases and J by 4 bases, with 10 bases between. The CDR3 has 14 amino acids. CDR3 protein: CASSGTVGTGELFF. The CDR3 DNA is TGTGCCAGCAGTGGGACGGTCGGCACCGGGGAGCTGTTTTTT. The full variable domain, with the rest looked up from reference TRBV25-1 and TRBJ2-2, is EADIYQTPRYLVIGTGKKITLECSQTMGHDKMYWYQQDPGMELHLIHYSYGVNSTEKGDLSSESTVSRIRTEHFPLTLESARPSHTSQYLCASSGTVGTGELFFGEGSRLTVL.

The chain uses TRBV27 and TRBJ2-5, with a possible D match to TRBD2 (5 bases). The ends were cut back, 3 bases at V and 5 bases at J, with 16 bases in the middle. Germline CDR1 is MNHEY and CDR2 is SMNVEV (reference sequence). The CDR3 consists of 15 residues. The CDR3 region has the DNA TGTGCCAGCAGTTTTTCGGCGGGCGGCCGGGAGACCCAGTACTTC. Residues: CASSFSAGGRETQYF.

The table lists this clone with a few counts. V is TRBV10-2 and J is TRBJ2-2; 13 nucleotides match TRBD2. This CDR3 spans 17 amino acids. The germline gives CDR1 WSHSY, CDR2 SAAADI. V lost 6 bases and J lost 2; bases outside the gene matches: 6. The CDR3 region has the DNA TGCGCCAGCAGCCACGGGACTAGCGGGACCAACACCGGGGAGCTGTTTTTT. It translates to CASSHGTSGTNTGELFF.

CDR3: CASSPTTSTDTQYF. For the CDR3, the DNA is TGTGCCAGCAGCCCGACGACTAGCACAGATACGCAGTATTTT. The V gene is TRBV7-2, the J gene TRBJ2-3, with unresolved D. The CDR3 runs 14 residues. Trimming took 5 bases from V and 0 from J, leaving 9 bases between them. Germline CDR1 and CDR2: SGHTA and FQGNSA.

The chain joins TRBV29-1 to TRBJ2-7; maybe TRBD2 (5 bases). Germline V gives CDR1 SQVTM, CDR2 ANQGSEA. V lost 0 bases to trimming and J lost 6 bases, with 9 bases between them. The CDR3 consists of 12 residues. The CDR3 is CSVEDGELEQYF. The DNA of the CDR3 is TGCAGCGTTGAAGATGGGGAGCTCGAGCAGTACTTC.

The rearrangement joins TRBV6-1 to TRBJ2-2, with TRBD1 identical over 8 bases. V shed 8 bases and J 1 base; nucleotides not matched to a gene: 6. In germline, CDR1 is MNHNS, CDR2 SASEGT. This CDR3 has 15 amino acids. CDR3 region: CASLRDRRNTGELFF. CDR3 coding DNA: TGTGCCAGCCTCCGGGACAGGAGGAACACCGGGGAGCTGTTTTTT.

Concerning this clone: The junction departs from germline at one end; a sequencing error may be responsible. The chain carries TRBV30 and TRBJ1-1; possibly TRBD1 for D (5 bases). This CDR3 spans 12 amino acids. CDR1 and CDR2 from the germline V gene are GTSNPN and SVGIG (reference sequence). This CDR3 is CAWSLSDTEAFF. The CDR3 region has the DNA TGTGCCTGGAGTCTATCGGACACTGAGGCTTTCTTT.

The V call is TRBV7-2, the J call TRBJ2-3; tentatively, D is TRBD2 (6 bases). The germline gives CDR1 SGHTA, CDR2 FQGNSA. V was pared by 2 bases and J by 0 bases, with 12 bases between. This CDR3 spans 16 amino acids. CDR3 nucleotides: TGTGCCAGCAGCTTATTTGGCGGGGCTAGCACAGATACGCAGTATTTT. Translating gives CASSLFGGASTDTQYF. Supplemented by reference TRBV7-2 and TRBJ2-3, the full variable domain reads GAGVSQSPSNKVTEKGKDVELRCDPISGHTALYWYRQSLGQGLEFLIYFQGNSAPDKSGLPSDRFSAERTGGSVSTLTIQRTQQEDSAVYLCASSLFGGASTDTQYFGPGTRLTVL.